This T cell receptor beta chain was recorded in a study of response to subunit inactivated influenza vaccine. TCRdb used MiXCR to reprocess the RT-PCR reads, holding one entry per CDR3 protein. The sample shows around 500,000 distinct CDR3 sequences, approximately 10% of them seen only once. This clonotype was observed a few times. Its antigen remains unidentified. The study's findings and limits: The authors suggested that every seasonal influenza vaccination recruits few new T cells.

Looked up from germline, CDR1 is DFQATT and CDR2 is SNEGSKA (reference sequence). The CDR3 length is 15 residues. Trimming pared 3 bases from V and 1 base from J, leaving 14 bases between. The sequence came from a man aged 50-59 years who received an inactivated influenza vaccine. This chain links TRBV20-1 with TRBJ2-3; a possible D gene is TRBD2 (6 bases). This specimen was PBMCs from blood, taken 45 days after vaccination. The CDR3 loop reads CSARSGEEGTDTQYF. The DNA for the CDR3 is TGCAGTGCTAGGTCCGGGGAGGAGGGCACAGATACGCAGTATTTT.